These 27 T cell receptor beta chains were sequenced from one sample in a study of blood T cell repertoires in COVID-19. The protocol was immunoSEQ multiplex PCR, while the TCRdb copy is restricted to in-frame clones and leaves out a portion. The table shows some 400,000 clones, with approximately 89% occurring only once. Sequencing was carried out using peripheral blood. These receptors were collected from a woman in her fifties or sixties with COVID-19, enrolled during active disease.

V gene TRBV18 combines with J gene TRBJ1-1; unclear D gene. V lost 8 bases to trimming and J lost 8 bases, with 18 bases between them. In germline, CDR1 is KGHSH, CDR2 LQKENI. CDR3 length equals 13 residues. CDR3 amino acids: CASTLSSIYEAFF. In DNA, the CDR3 is TGTGCCAGCACCCTCTCCTCAATCTACGAAGCTTTCTTT.

In its sample, this clone was seen once. This chain uses TRBV6-5 with TRBJ1-1; a weak D match, TRBD1 (6 bases). The CDR3 consists of 14 residues. V shed 4 bases and J shed 1 base, with 10 bases lying between them. The germline V gene encodes CDR1 MNHEY and CDR2 SVGAGI. CDR3 nucleotides: TGTGCCAGCAGTTCTACAGGGTCGAACACTGAAGCTTTCTTT. It translates to CASSSTGSNTEAFF.

The J gene is TRBJ1-2, the V gene TRBV5-1, with TRBD1 matching over 9 bases. Germline trimming cut 4 bases from V and 8 bases from J; bases unmatched to any gene: 6. In germline, CDR1 is SGHRS, CDR2 YFSETQ. The CDR3 totals 13 residues. The CDR3 loop reads CASSRTGERGYTF. In DNA form, the CDR3 reads TGCGCCAGCAGCCGGACAGGGGAGAGGGGCTACACCTTC.

V and J are TRBV12-5 and TRBJ2-4, with a possible D match to TRBD1 (5 bases). Germline CDR1 is LGHNT and CDR2 is FRNRAP. V was trimmed by 0 bases and J by 6 bases, leaving 6 bases between them. This CDR3 has 13 amino acids. DNA of the CDR3: TGTGCTAGTGGTTTGGTAGGGGTAAACATTCAGTACTTC. Protein product: CASGLVGVNIQYF.

This clone came up once. V usage is TRBV6-5 and J usage is TRBJ1-1, with 12 positions matching TRBD1. CDR3 size: 15 residues. Per the germline V gene, CDR1 is MNHEY and CDR2 is SVGAGI. V shed 5 bases and J 8 bases; nucleotides not matched to a gene: 9. CDR3 bases: TGTGCCAGCAGTATAACCGGGACAGGGGGCAGGGAAGCTTTCTTT. Translated: CASSITGTGGREAFF.

V is TRBV28 and J is TRBJ2-3, with 11 bases identical to TRBD2. The germline CDR1 and CDR2 sequences are MDHEN and SYDVKM. This CDR3 is 20 amino acids long. V shed 7 bases and J 0 bases; nucleotides not matched to a gene: 18. Here the CDR3 DNA reads TGTGCCAGCACTCGCTCGGGACTAGCGGACCTTTACACTAGCACAGATACGCAGTATTTT. Its translation is CASTRSGLADLYTSTDTQYF.

The J gene is TRBJ2-2, the V gene TRBV5-1, with no clear D. The germline V gene has CDR1 SGHRS and CDR2 YFSETQ. The CDR3 contains 14 residues. The germline V and J ends were trimmed by 2 bases and 0 bases, with 5 bases remaining between them. The CDR3 nucleotides are TGCGCCAGCAGCTTTATTTCGAACACCGGGGAGCTGTTTTTT. Translating gives CASSFISNTGELFF.

The genes are TRBV7-2 and TRBJ1-5; TRBD1 is a possible D gene (5 bases). Trimming pared 7 bases from V and 1 base from J, leaving 17 bases between. Germline V gene lookup returns CDR1 SGHTA and CDR2 FQGNSA. The CDR3 contains 16 residues. Written as DNA, the CDR3 is TGTGCCAGCACCCGACGAGACCGGGGGAGCAATCAGCCCCAGCATTTT. Translating it yields CASTRRDRGSNQPQHF.

The chain carries TRBV9 and TRBJ1-6; 7 positions match TRBD1. The germline V gene encodes CDR1 SGDLS and CDR2 YYNGEE. The CDR3 has 15 amino acids. The V and J ends lost 0 bases and 6 bases, in that order; junction bases with no gene match: 3. The CDR3 nucleotides are TGTGCCAGCAGCGTAGGACAGGGTGTTAATTCACCCCTCCACTTT. Translated, it gives CASSVGQGVNSPLHF.

Points on this clone: This same CDR3 is encoded by further DNA sequences in the sample. The rearrangement uses TRBV3-1 (or the pseudogene TRBV3-2) and TRBJ1-2; D not resolved. With 1 base removed from V and 5 bases from J, the gap between germline ends came to 8 bases. CDR1 is LGHDT, CDR2 YNNKEL, per germline (reference sequence). The CDR3 covers 13 residues. The CDR3 loop is CASSQAGLYGYTF. DNA for the CDR3: TGTGCCAGCAGCCAAGCCGGACTGTATGGCTACACCTTC.

The chain uses TRBV30 and TRBJ1-3; D not certain. There are 15 residues in the CDR3. Germline values: CDR1 GTSNPN, CDR2 SVGIG (reference sequence). Trimming removed 3 bases from V and 4 bases from J, with 16 bases in between. The CDR3 reads CAWSGGGLGGNTIYF. The DNA of the CDR3 is TGTGCCTGGAGCGGAGGAGGTTTAGGCGGAAACACCATATATTTT.

The gene calls are TRBV5-1 and TRBJ1-1, with TRBD1 matching over 7 bases. Trimming cost V 3 bases and J 5 bases; bases outside gene matches: 7. The germline V gene encodes CDR1 SGHRS and CDR2 YFSETQ. The CDR3 consists of 14 residues. The CDR3 bases are TGCGCCAGCAGCTGGGAGAACAGGGGAACTGAAGCTTTCTTT. Amino acid sequence: CASSWENRGTEAFF. Full variable domain (missing parts from reference TRBV5-1 and TRBJ1-1): KAGVTQTPRYLIKTRGQQVTLSCSPISGHRSVSWYQQTPGQGLQFLFEYFSETQRNKGNFPGRFSGRQFSNSRSEMNVSTLELGDSALYLCASSWENRGTEAFFGQGTRLTVV.

The rearrangement links TRBV2 to TRBJ2-4; 8 bases agree with TRBD1. With V trimmed by 5 bases and J by 6 bases, 3 bases remained unmatched. This CDR3 has 13 residues. CDR1 is SNHLY and CDR2 is FYNNEI in the germline V gene. The CDR3 bases are TGTGCCAGCAGTCAGGGGGCGGGAAACATTCAGTACTTC. This gives the protein CASSQGAGNIQYF.

V and J are TRBV5-1 and TRBJ1-1, with 9 bases aligning to TRBD1. With V trimmed by 1 base and J by 3 bases, 4 bases remained unmatched. The CDR3 runs to 15 residues. Germline CDR1 SGHRS, CDR2 YFSETQ. In DNA, the CDR3 is TGCGCCAGCAGCTTGCTTTGGACAGGGGACACTGAAGCTTTCTTT. Encoded protein: CASSLLWTGDTEAFF.

The CDR3 bases are TGTGCCAGCAAGGCAGGACTCGATACCTCTGGAAACACCATATATTTT. This sequence encodes CASKAGLDTSGNTIYF. The chain joins TRBV2 to TRBJ1-3, with D hard to call. CDR3 length: 16 residues. Trimming took 7 bases from V and 0 from J, leaving 16 bases between them. CDR1 and CDR2 from the germline V gene are SNHLY and FYNNEI.

The V and J genes are TRBV29-1 and TRBJ1-2; weak D call: TRBD1 (5 bases). This CDR3 has 12 residues. The germline V gene has CDR1 SQVTM and CDR2 ANQGSEA. V lost 7 bases to trimming and J lost 7 bases, with 16 bases between them. The CDR3 protein is CSALGLSGGYTF. In DNA, the CDR3 is TGCAGCGCCCTGGGACTTTCGGGTGGCTACACCTTC. Full variable domain (missing parts from reference TRBV29-1 and TRBJ1-2): SAVISQKPSRDICQRGTSLTIQCQVDSQVTMMFWYRQQPGQSLTLIATANQGSEATYESGFVIDKFPISRPNLTFSTLTVSNMSPEDSSIYLCSALGLSGGYTFGSGTRLTVV.

The chain couples TRBV9 to TRBJ2-6, with no clear D. The CDR3 consists of 15 residues. Per the germline V gene, CDR1 is SGDLS and CDR2 is YYNGEE. V was trimmed by 2 bases and J by 0 bases, leaving 6 bases between them. The CDR3 DNA sequence: TGTGCCAGCAGCGTGATGAGCTCTGGGGCCAACGTCCTGACTTTC. Translation gives CASSVMSSGANVLTF.

This sequence joins TRBV6-5 and TRBJ1-1, with 12 bases fitting TRBD1. V gave up 7 bases and J gave up 4 bases; unmatched junction bases: 4. This CDR3 spans 14 amino acids. The germline CDR1 and CDR2 sequences are MNHEY and SVGAGI. Written as DNA, the CDR3 is TGTGCCAGCATGGGACAGGGGGCGTTCACTGAAGCTTTCTTT. This codes for CASMGQGAFTEAFF.

With regard to this clone: This specimen includes other DNA sequences encoding the same CDR3. V usage is TRBV7-2 and J usage is TRBJ2-5, with 7 bases fitting TRBD2. Germline CDR1 SGHTA, CDR2 FQGNSA. J lost 4 bases, V lost 1 base, and 3 bases had no gene match. The CDR3 extends over 14 amino acids. The CDR3 reads CASSLGGGGETQYF. DNA for the CDR3: TGTGCCAGCAGCTTAGGAGGCGGGGGAGAGACCCAGTACTTC.

This clone occurred a few times. This chain joins TRBV5-4 and TRBJ1-2; D may be TRBD1 (5 bases). CDR1 and CDR2 from the germline V gene are SGHNT and YYREEE (reference sequence). This CDR3 region has 14 residues. Trimming removed 0 bases from V and 6 bases from J, with 12 bases in between. Here the CDR3 DNA reads TGTGCCAGCAGCTTGGTACAGGTTATAAATGGCTACACCTTC. Protein product: CASSLVQVINGYTF.

The chain combines TRBV18 with TRBJ2-7; possibly TRBD2 for D (6 bases). CDR3 length: 13 residues. Germline assignment: CDR1 KGHSH and CDR2 LQKENI. V was trimmed by 2 bases and J by 3 bases, leaving 8 bases between them. The CDR3, as DNA: TGTGCCAGCTCACCAGGGACTCTCTACGAGCAGTACTTC. Encoded protein: CASSPGTLYEQYF.

The chain carries TRBV4-1 and TRBJ1-2; possibly TRBD1 for D (6 bases). CDR3 length: 16 amino acids. Trimming removed 1 base at V and 2 bases at J, with 14 bases between. Per the germline V gene, CDR1 is MGHRA and CDR2 is YSYEKL. CDR3 bases: TGCGCCAGCAGCCAAGGTGGTACAGGGTGGAACTATGGCTACACCTTC. It specifies CASSQGGTGWNYGYTF.

This chain connects TRBV5-8 to TRBJ2-6; 7 nucleotides align to TRBD2. Germline CDR1 reads SGHTS; CDR2 reads YDEGEE. Losses at the gene ends were 4 bases for V and 1 base for J; bases not matched to a gene: 11. This CDR3 is 18 amino acids long. The CDR3, as DNA: TGTGCCAGCAGCCCGCGGGGGAGGGTGTATTCTGGGGCCAACGTCCTGACTTTC. Residues: CASSPRGRVYSGANVLTF.

CDR3: CASSIGIPGIGTEAFF. The CDR3 nucleotides read TGTGCCAGTAGTATCGGAATACCAGGGATAGGCACTGAAGCTTTCTTT. V gene TRBV19 combines with J gene TRBJ1-1, with a possible D match to TRBD1 (5 bases). Trimming pared 3 bases from V and 4 bases from J, leaving 18 bases between. The length of the CDR3 is 16 residues. Germline V CDR1 and CDR2: LNHDA, SQIVND (reference sequence). Full variable domain (missing parts from reference TRBV19 and TRBJ1-1): DGGITQSPKYLFRKEGQNVTLSCEQNLNHDAMYWYRQDPGQGLRLIYYSQIVNDFQKGDIAEGYSVSREKKESFPLTVTSAQKNPTAFYLCASSIGIPGIGTEAFFGQGTRLTVV.

This sequence joins TRBV5-6 and TRBJ1-2, with 11 bases lining up with TRBD1. The V segment lost 4 bases and the J segment 8 bases; nucleotides outside the gene matches: 4. There are 13 residues in the CDR3. Germline lookup yields CDR1 SGHDT and CDR2 YYEEEE. The CDR3 here is CASSRTGGTGYTF. CDR3 sequence (DNA): TGTGCCAGCAGCAGGACAGGGGGCACAGGCTACACCTTC.

V gene TRBV12-3 or TRBV12-4 combines with J gene TRBJ1-1, with 9 bases lining up with TRBD1. J gave up 2 bases and V 11 bases, and 6 bases lay outside the gene matches. CDR3 length equals 13 residues. CDR3 DNA sequence: TGTGCCTGCGGGACAGGGCTTAACACTGAAGCTTTCTTT. Translated: CACGTGLNTEAFF.

J is TRBJ2-3 and V is TRBV11-2; 7 positions agree with TRBD1. V gave up 5 bases and J gave up 1 base; unmatched junction bases: 6. The germline V gene encodes CDR1 SGHAT and CDR2 FQNNGV. The CDR3 spans 15 residues. Written as DNA, the CDR3 is TGTGCCAGCAGCCCCACTGACAGGGGCACAGATACGCAGTATTTT. This codes for CASSPTDRGTDTQYF.